Each of the 28 T cell receptor beta chains below was sequenced from the same sample in a study of tumor-infiltrating lymphocytes in primary liver carcinoma. A constant-region primer served to make TCR beta cDNA from roughly 540 ng total RNA. Slightly modified ARM-PCR served as the procedure for the TCR beta libraries. These libraries came from three rounds of nested multiplex PCR. A C-beta reverse primer and TRBV1-TRBV30 forward primers served in each of the first two PCR rounds, at 10 cycles apiece. TCRdb ran MiXCR on the multiplex PCR reads and lists one entry per CDR3 protein. Of roughly 120,000 distinct CDR3 sequences in the sample, 64% were seen once. For each extraction, RNA and DNA were obtained together from 20-30 mg of unsorted bulk tissue. Sequenced: liver tumor tissue from sampling region 3. Subset indicated: tumor region T3, left-lateral pole. The receptors stem from a woman aged 60-75 years with primary liver carcinoma and hepatitis B virus infection.

The chain employs TRBV11-3 and TRBJ2-1; TRBD2 aligns across 9 bases. The CDR3 is made up of 18 amino acids. The V segment lost 0 bases and the J segment 3 bases; nucleotides outside the gene matches: 9. CDR1 is SGHNT, CDR2 YENEEA, per germline. The CDR3 bases are TGTGCCAGCAGCTTAGATCAATGCGGGAGGGCCTGCTACAATGAGCAGTTCTTC. Translation gives CASSLDQCGRACYNEQFF.

This clonotype was counted ten times or more. The chain uses TRBV5-1 and TRBJ2-5, with no clear D. This CDR3 is 14 amino acids long. Germline CDR1 is SGHRS and CDR2 is YFSETQ. V was trimmed by 0 bases and J by 5 bases, leaving 11 bases between them. The CDR3 protein is CASSLGPTQETQYF. The DNA for the CDR3 is TGCGCCAGCAGCTTGGGGCCGACCCAGGAGACCCAGTACTTC.

The rearrangement links TRBV9 to TRBJ2-1, with TRBD2 as a possible D gene (6 bases). V lost 3 bases, J lost 8 bases, and 18 bases lay in between. Per germline, CDR1 SGDLS and CDR2 YYNGEE. The CDR3 totals 15 residues. The CDR3 loop reads CASSAVPYRGYEQFF. The CDR3 bases are TGTGCCAGCAGCGCCGTACCCTACCGGGGGTATGAGCAGTTCTTC.

Comment on this clonotype: This may stem from a read error, because a much larger clone lies one nucleotide away. The chain recombines TRBV5-4 with TRBJ1-4; a possible D gene is TRBD1 (6 bases). CDR1 is SGHNT, CDR2 YYREEE, per germline (reference sequence). CDR3 length: 16 amino acids. CDR3 sequence: CASSSGQPATNEELFF. The CDR3 DNA follows: TGTGCCAGCAGCTCCGGACAGCCTGCAACTAATGAAGAACTGTTTTTT.

The table lists this clonotype with many counts. A much larger clone lies a single base off, so this may be a read error. The rearrangement joins TRBV11-2 to TRBJ1-1, with D unclear. CDR1 and CDR2 from the germline V gene are SGHAT and FQNNGV. The CDR3 extends over 15 amino acids. The CDR3 DNA reads as TGTGCCGGCAGCTTAGAGCCCGGCCTGAACACTGAAGCTTTCTTT. This codes for CAGSLEPGLNTEAFF.

Comments on this clonotype: Its ends do not fully match the called genes, so a read error is possible. The DNA of the CDR3 is TGTGCCAGCCTCGGGCTCCCGGGCTATGGCTACATCTTC. Encoded protein: CASLGLPGYGYIF. The chain combines TRBV28 with TRBJ1-2, with D unresolved. Looked up from germline, CDR1 is MDHEN and CDR2 is SYDVKM. This CDR3 region has 13 residues.

Remarks on this clonotype: One base away lies a much larger clone, so this may be a sequencing read error. The genes are TRBV29-1 and TRBJ2-1; TRBD2 matches at 9 bases. CDR1 and CDR2 (germline): SQVTM, ANQGSEA. The CDR3 extends over 14 amino acids. Germline trimming cut 4 bases from V and 7 bases from J; bases unmatched to any gene: 8. The CDR3 loop reads CSVGNSGRKNEQFF. In nucleotides, the CDR3 is TGCAGCGTTGGTAATAGCGGGAGAAAGAATGAGCAGTTCTTC.

This clonotype occurred a few times. One end of the junction fails to match germline, which may point to a read error. The rearrangement uses TRBV5-1 and TRBJ2-1; 7 bases are shared with TRBD1. The CDR3 has 13 amino acids. Germline values: CDR1 SGHRS, CDR2 YFSETQ. CDR3 sequence reads: CASSSTGYNEQLF. CDR3 DNA sequence: TGCGCCAGCAGCTCGACAGGGTACAATGAGCAGCTCTTC.

To note about this clonotype: One junction end does not reproduce the germline sequence, and a read error may be involved. V and J are TRBV29-1 and TRBJ1-1; D may be TRBD1 (6 bases). Germline loops: CDR1 SQVTM, CDR2 ANQGSEA. This CDR3 contains 14 residues. CDR3 bases: TGCAGCGTTGACGGGGGGCTAGGATACACTGAAGCTTCCTTT. Its translation: CSVDGGLGYTEASF.

Comments on this clonotype: A read error may be the cause here, since a much bigger clone is one base away. V is TRBV7-8 and J is TRBJ2-7; a weak D match, TRBD1 (6 bases). CDR1 and CDR2 (germline): SGHVS, FQNEAQ. The CDR3 has 14 residues. Here the CDR3 reads CASSRTASTYEQCF. The CDR3 nucleotides read TGTGCCAGCAGCCGGACAGCCTCCACCTACGAGCAGTGCTTC. The full variable domain, with the rest looked up from reference TRBV7-8 and TRBJ2-7, is GAGVSQSPRYKVAKRGQDVALRCDPISGHVSLFWYQQALGQGPEFLTYFQNEAQLDKSGLPSDRFFAERPEGSVSTLKIQRTQQEDSAVYLCASSRTASTYEQCFGPGTRLTVT.

In regard to this clonotype: A read error may account for a junction end that differs from germline. This sequence joins TRBV20-1 and TRBJ2-1, with D possibly matching TRBD1 (6 bases). Germline V CDR1 and CDR2: DFQATT, SNEGSKA (reference sequence). This CDR3 has 15 amino acids. The DNA for the CDR3 is TGCAGTGCTAGCTCCAGGGGTTTGGGGTACAATGAGCAGCTCTTC. The encoded protein is CSASSRGLGYNEQLF.

In the case of this clonotype: One end of the junction is discordant with germline, which a read error may explain. J is TRBJ2-1 and V is TRBV14; 7 bases line up with TRBD2. CDR1 and CDR2 from the germline V gene are SGHDN and FVKESK. This CDR3 is 15 amino acids long. The CDR3 nucleotides are TGTGCCAGCAGCCAACGTTCGGGAGGTCACAATGGGCAGTTCTTC. Translating gives CASSQRSGGHNGQFF.

The chain carries TRBV11-2 and TRBJ2-1; a weak D match, TRBD1 (6 bases). This CDR3 has 12 amino acids. V dropped 8 bases and J dropped 12 bases, with 17 bases sitting between them. Germline-derived CDR1 and CDR2 are SGHAT and FQNNGV. In nucleotides, the CDR3 is TGTGCCAGCTTGCTACAGGGAAATTTGCAGTTCTTC. It is translated as CASLLQGNLQFF. Based on the CDR3 plus reference TRBV11-2 and TRBJ2-1, the full variable domain is EAGVAQSPRYKIIEKRQSVAFWCNPISGHATLYWYQQILGQGPKLLIQFQNNGVVDDSQLPKDRFSAERLKGVDSTLKIQPAKLEDSAVYLCASLLQGNLQFFGPGTRLTVL.

Comment on this clonotype: Its ends do not fully match the called genes, so a read error is possible. The chain joins TRBV11-2 to TRBJ1-1; D not resolved. Germline CDR1 and CDR2: SGHAT and FQNNGV. The CDR3 extends over 13 amino acids. CDR3 region: CVSGRPDQPEAFF. The CDR3 region has the DNA TGTGTCAGCGGCCGACCTGACCAGCCTGAAGCTTTCTTT.

By frequency in the sample, this clonotype is medium-sized. The chain is built from TRBV11-2 and TRBJ1-2; 8 bases are shared with TRBD1. The length of the CDR3 is 13 residues. Trimming at V came to 1 base and at J to 7 bases, leaving 2 bases not matched to a gene. CDR1 and CDR2 (germline): SGHAT, FQNNGV. This CDR3 is CASSLVGQGGYTF. CDR3 DNA sequence: TGTGCCAGCAGCTTAGTAGGACAGGGTGGCTACACCTTC.

The rearrangement links TRBV6-5 to TRBJ2-1; unclear D gene. The CDR3 is 15 amino acids. The germline V gene has CDR1 MNHEY and CDR2 SVGAGI. For the CDR3, the DNA is TGTGACAGTAGTTGCTCGCCCTCTACCTACAATGAGCAGTTCTTC. It specifies CDSSCSPSTYNEQFF.

J is TRBJ1-5 and V is TRBV30; TRBD1 matches 7 bases. Germline loops: CDR1 GTSNPN, CDR2 SVGIG (reference sequence). The V gene end was trimmed by 3 bases and the J gene end by 11 bases; junction bases not matched to a gene: 7. The CDR3 length is 12 residues. The DNA of the CDR3 is TGTGCCTGGAGCCGCGACAGGGAATCCCAGCATTTT. This gives the protein CAWSRDRESQHF.

To note about this clonotype: At one end, the junction sequence differs from germline, possibly due to a read error. The chain combines TRBV5-1 with TRBJ2-1; either TRBD1 or TRBD2 may supply D (5 bases each). Germline CDR1 is SGHRS and CDR2 is YFSETQ. The CDR3 sequence is 12 residues long. CDR3 protein: CANSLAGSEQFF. Written as DNA, the CDR3 is TGCGCCAACAGCTTAGCAGGGAGTGAGCAGTTCTTC.

As for this clonotype: One end of the junction does not line up with germline, which may come from a read error. This chain connects TRBV12-3 or TRBV12-4 to TRBJ1-1; 7 nucleotides agree with TRBD1. CDR3 length: 18 amino acids. DNA of the CDR3: TGTGCCAGCAGTTTGGTCAGGGGGATGGGGGCACCCATCACTGAAGCTCTCTTT. It encodes CASSLVRGMGAPITEALF.

This clonotype was seen only once. This chain uses TRBV12-3 or TRBV12-4 with TRBJ2-1; 8 positions match TRBD2. This CDR3 has 15 residues. J lost 6 bases, V lost 6 bases, and 10 bases had no gene match. CDR3 bases: TGTGCCAGCAGCACACTAGCGGATGGGGGCAATGAGCAGTTCTTC. It encodes CASSTLADGGNEQFF.

A note on this clonotype: Mismatch with germline at one junction end may stem from a read error. The V and J genes are TRBV6-1 and TRBJ1-1, with no clear D. The CDR3 consists of 13 residues. CDR1 and CDR2 (germline): MNHNS, SASEGT. CDR3: CASSEPRNTEALF. The CDR3 DNA follows: TGTGCCAGCAGTGAACCGAGGAACACCGAAGCTTTGTTT.

As regards this clonotype: The junction departs from germline at one end; a sequencing error may be responsible. This sequence joins TRBV6-1 and TRBJ1-1; TRBD1 agrees at 8 bases. The CDR3 spans 13 residues. Germline lookup yields CDR1 MNHNS and CDR2 SASEGT. The CDR3 here is CASTLGQVTEALF. Written as DNA, the CDR3 is TGTGCCAGCACTCTGGGACAGGTCACTGAAGCTTTATTT.

CDR3 DNA: TGTGCCAGCAGCCTGGGACAGGGGAAAACCGGGGAGCTGTTTTTT. Its protein is CASSLGQGKTGELFF. V usage is TRBV2 and J usage is TRBJ2-2, with 10 nucleotides matching TRBD1. Germline V gives CDR1 SNHLY, CDR2 FYNNEI. V dropped 6 bases and J dropped 5; count of bases not matched to a gene: 6. This CDR3 is 15 amino acids long. The whole variable domain, filled in from reference TRBV2 and TRBJ2-2, reads EPEVTQTPSHQVTQMGQEVILRCVPISNHLYFYWYRQILGQKVEFLVSFYNNEISEKSEIFDDQFSVERPDGSNFTLKIRSTKLEDSAMYFCASSLGQGKTGELFFGEGSRLTVL.

This clonotype has at least ten counts. This sequence joins TRBV4-2 and TRBJ1-6, with 8 bases matching TRBD1. The CDR3 sequence is 13 residues long. Germline CDR1 is LGHNA and CDR2 is YNFKEQ. V shed 3 bases and J 8 bases; nucleotides not matched to a gene: 0. The CDR3: CASSQTGDSPLHF. CDR3 sequence (DNA): TGTGCCAGCAGCCAGACAGGGGATTCACCCCTCCACTTT.

As to this clonotype: No conserved phenylalanine or tryptophan is present at the end of the CDR3, so a read error is the likely explanation. This sequence joins TRBV6-2 or TRBV6-3 and TRBJ2-7; the D is unclear. This CDR3 is built from 11 residues. Germline V gene data show CDR1 as MNHEY and CDR2 as SVGEGT. The chain's CDR3 is CASSSFYEQYL. Here the CDR3 DNA reads TGTGCCAGCAGCTCCTTCTACGAACAGTACCTC.

This clonotype was seen a single time. At one boundary the junction diverges from the germline segment, which might be a read error. The rearrangement joins TRBV5-1 to TRBJ1-4; D gene unclear. This CDR3 has 14 amino acids. Germline-derived CDR1 and CDR2 are SGHRS and YFSETQ. The CDR3 is CASGLGRLNEKLFF. The CDR3 DNA reads TGCGCCAGCGGCTTGGGTAGGTTAAATGAAAAACTGTTTTTT. Using reference TRBV5-1 and TRBJ1-4 for the parts outside the CDR3, the full variable domain is KAGVTQTPRYLIKTRGQQVTLSCSPISGHRSVSWYQQTPGQGLQFLFEYFSETQRNKGNFPGRFSGRQFSNSRSEMNVSTLELGDSALYLCASGLGRLNEKLFFGSGTQLSVL.

This clonotype showed up just once. The rearrangement joins TRBV11-2 to TRBJ2-3; TRBD2 aligns across 11 bases. This CDR3 contains 14 residues. Trimming cost V 8 bases and J 4 bases; bases outside gene matches: 5. CDR1 is SGHAT, CDR2 FQNNGV, per germline. The CDR3 coding sequence is TGTGCCAGCCCTGGACTAGCGGGCCCAGATACGCAGTATTTT. Translation: CASPGLAGPDTQYF.

This clonotype was counted only a few times. This chain links TRBV28 with TRBJ2-1; D is ambiguous. The CDR3 extends over 12 amino acids. Germline V gene sequence: CDR1 MDHEN, CDR2 SYDVKM. Between the trimmed V and J ends, which lost 2 bases and 14 bases, there was a span of 13 bases. The CDR3 is CASSLRLGGEFF. CDR3 DNA: TGTGCCAGCAGTTTAAGGTTAGGCGGCGAGTTCTTC. The full variable domain, in which reference TRBV28 and TRBJ2-1 provide the parts outside the CDR3, is DVKVTQSSRYLVKRTGEKVFLECVQDMDHENMFWYRQDPGLGLRLIYFSYDVKMKEKGDIPEGYSVSREKKERFSLILESASTNQTSMYLCASSLRLGGEFFGPGTRLTVL.